This TCR beta chain derives from a study of shared T cell receptors in the human thymus. The assay was immunoSEQ multiplex PCR, and TCRdb's table has in-frame clones only and misses some. The sample records about 730,000 clones, approximately 83% being singletons. In addition, the sample was reused for a study of human thymus T cells. That paper adds: Finnish infants who were healthy and having corrective surgery for congenital heart defects made up the donors. Thymus tissue for the work was resected from patients undergoing corrective heart surgery. Thymic and blood repertoires seemed to show skewed V and J gene use. Thymic repertoires overlap heavily among unrelated individuals, related research has reported.

Sequenced: thymocytes. The TCR was taken from a girl younger than two with a congenital heart defect.

The CDR3, as DNA: TGCGCCAGCAGTGAGTCGAGATCCGGGACTAGCTCTTCCTACTCCTACAATGAGCAGTTCTTC. Its translation is CASSESRSGTSSSYSYNEQFF. The chain combines TRBV10-1 with TRBJ2-1; 9 bases map to TRBD2. With V trimmed by 0 bases and J by 0 bases, 15 bases remained unmatched. Germline V gives CDR1 WNHNN, CDR2 SYGVQD (reference sequence). CDR3 length equals 21 residues.